Reported below is one TCR beta chain. The data are from a study of T cells expressing NK-cell markers. Study-wide context: CD3+CD56+NKG2C+, CD3+CD56+NKG2C- and CD3+CD56-NKG2C+ T cells, once sorted, supplied the TCR beta repertoires.

This CDR3 has 17 residues. The germline CDR1 and CDR2 sequences are SGHDN and FVKESK. The cDNA for TCR beta came from 5'RACE template switching with UMIs. Each CDR3 protein gets one entry in TCRdb, which reprocessed the 5' RACE reads and gives no DNA. This sample's clone table lists just under 150,000 distinct CDR3 sequences. The material sequenced was blood T cells: a sorted CD56 or NKG2C T cell subset, CD4+ or CD8+ T cells, or bulk PBMC T cells (not recorded which). The origin of this receptor is a man aged 18-30 years in good health. The V gene is TRBV14, the J gene TRBJ2-4; the TCRdb D gene call, TRBD1, has no DNA to confirm it. This CDR3 is CASSQTGTDSHGNIQYF.